This paragraph reports one T cell receptor (beta chain). There are many counts of this clonotype. There is no known antigen for this receptor. No base quality information exists; no much larger clone differs at one position. The method was PCR. Sequencing was performed on an Illumina HiSeq 2500. Molecular barcoding was employed in the preparation of TCR libraries, with unique molecular identifiers being used to normalize TCRbeta repertoire quantification. TCRdb ran its own pipeline on the public reads, namely fastp trimming at Q25 and MiXCR clone calling, and kept in-frame beta chains. CDR3 protein duplicates are merged, each entry listing the most common genes and DNA. The sample records some 590,000 distinct CDR3 sequences, 8% to 11% of which are singletons. The ten largest account for around 4% of the sample. From its cysteine to its phenylalanine, the CDR3 spans 16 amino acids. Only the CDR3 DNA stays, 48 bases, in frame from base 1. The junction shows trimming of 3 bases on V and 4 bases on J, plus 17 bases between the germline ends. The germline V gene gives CDR1 as SGHDT and CDR2 as YYEEEE.

These data originate in a study of T-cell reconstitution after alpha-beta-depleted transplantation in children (dated by TCRdb to the mid-2010s). The study in broad terms: Using TCR repertoire profiling, the study followed T-cell immune reconstitution in a quantitative way in children after TCRalphabeta/CD19-depleted allogeneic hematopoietic cell transplantation.

The TCR sequence derives from a human donor who donated a stem cell graft to a child with acute myeloid leukemia. Recombination linked TRBV5-6 to TRBJ2-1, with a weak D call of TRBD1 (5 bases match). Sequencing used PBMCs from the stem cell graft donor, obtained from the stem cell graft. Read as DNA, the sequence is TGTGCCAGCAGCTCCTCTGGGGCGAACGATTACAATGAGCAGTTCTTC. It translates as CASSSSGANDYNEQFF.